This TCR beta chain is from a study of blood T cell repertoires in COVID-19. Study-wide background: COVID-19 samples collected from the United States, Italy and Spain covered acute and convalescent phases. T cells, B-cell-depleted T cells, or PBMCs supplied cDNA or gDNA.

As originally analysed: It was from reference gene primer amplification that nucleated cell counts were estimated. TCRdb keeps only in-frame clones here, not all; method: immunoSEQ multiplex PCR. The DNA was the basis for D and trimming; V, J and clone size are from that table. The sample holds fewer than 70,000 clones; around 84% are singletons and the top ten take 12%. Germline values: CDR1 MNHEY, CDR2 SMNVEV (reference sequence). V was cut by 6 bases and J by 0 bases, with 12 bases left in between. The CDR3 spans 15 residues. Sequencing was performed on peripheral blood. The sequence was obtained from a human donor in a cohort sampled during active COVID-19. This chain uses TRBV27 with TRBJ2-1; D unresolved. DNA for the CDR3: TGTGCCAGCAGGATGAAAATGAGCTCCTACAATGAGCAGTTCTTC. Its translation is CASRMKMSSYNEQFF.